Each of the 7 T cell receptor beta chains below was sequenced from the same sample in a study of T cell changes during pregnancy in multiple sclerosis. This table comes from immunoSEQ multiplex PCR, and its TCRdb copy is limited to in-frame clones, with some not included. This sample has 37,000 or so clones, with roughly 88% found just once. The material sequenced was CD4+ T cells from peripheral blood mononuclear cells, taken before pregnancy. These receptors originate from a female donor with multiple sclerosis, enrolled in a pregnancy study.

The gene calls are TRBV7-9 and TRBJ2-1; 9 nucleotides align to TRBD1. The CDR3 runs 18 residues. The germline gives CDR1 SEHNR, CDR2 FQNEAQ (reference sequence). The V segment lost 1 base and the J segment 6 bases; nucleotides outside the gene matches: 13. CDR3 in DNA: TGTGCCAGCAGCTTAGTTCCTTCGGGACAGGGAGCCCTCAATGAGCAGTTCTTC. Translated: CASSLVPSGQGALNEQFF.

The chain is built from TRBV27 and TRBJ2-1, with a possible D match to TRBD2 (6 bases). The CDR3 is 18 amino acids. Per germline, CDR1 MNHEY and CDR2 SMNVEV (reference sequence). Trimming pared 4 bases from V and 1 base from J, leaving 20 bases between. The CDR3 DNA is TGTGCCAGCAGTTCGAGGCAGGGAGGTGGAAGGTCCTACAATGAGCAGTTCTTC. Its protein is CASSSRQGGGRSYNEQFF.

Worth noting for this clone: This specimen includes other DNA sequences encoding the same CDR3. The chain has TRBV7-9 and TRBJ2-1; TRBD2 agrees at 10 bases. Germline lookup yields CDR1 SEHNR and CDR2 FQNEAQ (reference sequence). The CDR3 has 15 residues. V shed 4 bases and J 3 bases; nucleotides not matched to a gene: 3. The CDR3 DNA reads TGTGCCAGCAGCTCGAGACTAGCGGGCTACAATGAGCAGTTCTTC. It is translated as CASSSRLAGYNEQFF. The variable domain in full, completed from reference TRBV7-9 and TRBJ2-1, reads DTGVSQNPRHKITKRGQNVTFRCDPISEHNRLYWYRQTLGQGPEFLTYFQNEAQLEKSRLLSDRFSAERPKGSFSTLEIQRTEQGDSAMYLCASSSRLAGYNEQFFGPGTRLTVL.

The chain carries TRBV7-2 and TRBJ1-2; a weak D match, TRBD1 (6 bases). The CDR3 sequence is 16 residues long. From germline, CDR1 is SGHTA and CDR2 FQGNSA. Between the trimmed V and J ends, which lost 2 bases and 6 bases, there was a span of 19 bases. This chain's CDR3 is CASSLSQGYFGDGYTF. DNA of the CDR3: TGTGCCAGCAGCTTAAGTCAGGGGTATTTTGGAGATGGCTACACCTTC.

The V gene is TRBV30, the J gene TRBJ2-1, with a possible D match to TRBD2 (6 bases). Germline assignment: CDR1 GTSNPN and CDR2 SVGIG (reference sequence). The CDR3 sequence is 15 residues long. V was cut by 0 bases and J by 7 bases, with 16 bases left in between. The CDR3: CAWSVGLAISNEQFF. The CDR3 nucleotides read TGTGCCTGGAGTGTAGGTCTAGCGATAAGTAATGAGCAGTTCTTC.

The chain is built from TRBV6-6 and TRBJ1-5; 9 bases are shared with TRBD1. V dropped 6 bases and J dropped 0; count of bases not matched to a gene: 3. The CDR3 spans 15 residues. From germline, CDR1 is MNHNY and CDR2 SVGAGI (reference sequence). The CDR3 nucleotides read TGTGCCAGCAGACCGGACAGGGGTAGCAATCAGCCCCAGCATTTT. Amino acids: CASRPDRGSNQPQHF.

The V call is TRBV14, the J call TRBJ2-7; 11 bases match TRBD2. Germline lookup yields CDR1 SGHDN and CDR2 FVKESK. This CDR3 contains 15 residues. V gave up 3 bases and J gave up 2 bases; unmatched junction bases: 3. The CDR3 region has the DNA TGTGCCAGCAGCCAGGGACTAGCGGAAGCCTACGAGCAGTACTTC. Translated: CASSQGLAEAYEQYF.